The 18 T cell receptor beta chains presented below share a single source sample, sequenced in a study of blood T cell repertoires in COVID-19 (dated by TCRdb to the early 2020s). Receptor libraries were prepared by the immunoSEQ multiplex PCR assay. The table comes from immuneACCESS by way of TCRdb, which keeps in-frame sequences with V and J called. Part of the clones is missing from these tables; in studies checked, under half for an unresolved V gene and the rest for unknown reasons. The sample table holds around 620,000 clones, of which approximately 90% were seen once. The top ten clonotypes cover under 0.3% of the sample. The specimen sequenced was peripheral blood. These TCRs come from a woman aged 18-29 years with acute or convalescent COVID-19.

The rearrangement uses TRBV10-3 and TRBJ2-1; TRBD2 matches at 8 bases. The V segment lost 0 bases and the J segment 5 bases; nucleotides outside the gene matches: 9. Germline CDR1 is ENHRY and CDR2 is SYGVKD. The length of the CDR3 is 17 residues. This CDR3 is CAISESDPRGGNNEQFF. CDR3 sequence (DNA): TGTGCCATCAGTGAGTCGGACCCCCGGGGGGGGAACAATGAGCAGTTCTTC.

The chain combines TRBV2 with TRBJ1-2, with 9 bases fitting TRBD1. This CDR3 is built from 15 residues. V lost 7 bases and J lost 4; bases outside the gene matches: 10. CDR1 SNHLY and CDR2 FYNNEI come from the germline V gene. The CDR3 DNA is TGTGCCAGCACACTAGGACAGGGGCTTTCCTATGGCTACACCTTC. Protein product: CASTLGQGLSYGYTF.

This clone came up once. The rearrangement joins TRBV28 to TRBJ2-3, with a weak D call TRBD2 (5 bases). With 7 bases removed from V and 2 bases from J, the gap between germline ends came to 13 bases. Looked up from germline, CDR1 is MDHEN and CDR2 is SYDVKM. The CDR3 is 14 residues long. In DNA form, the CDR3 reads TGTGCCAGCAAAGCCCAGCGGCCCACAGATACGCAGTATTTT. This codes for CASKAQRPTDTQYF.

This chain links TRBV6-5 with TRBJ2-7, with a possible D match to TRBD1 (6 bases). Trimming shortened V by 5 bases and J by 0 bases, and 11 bases separated the two germline ends. The V gene's germline CDR1 is MNHEY and CDR2 SVGAGI. The CDR3 spans 14 residues. The CDR3 DNA reads as TGTGCCAGCAGTAGGGGGTCCAGCTCCTACGAGCAGTACTTC. It specifies CASSRGSSSYEQYF.

J is TRBJ2-1 and V is TRBV19, with D tentatively TRBD1 (6 bases). The CDR3 runs 16 residues. V was trimmed by 2 bases and J by 2 bases, leaving 13 bases between them. Germline assignment: CDR1 LNHDA and CDR2 SQIVND (reference sequence). Written as DNA, the CDR3 is TGTGCCAGTAGTATAACTGCGCAGGGGCCCTACAATGAGCAGTTCTTC. Translating it yields CASSITAQGPYNEQFF.

This clone was detected many times. This chain links TRBV6-2 or TRBV6-3 with TRBJ2-5; TRBD2 matches at 10 bases. Germline values: CDR1 MNHEY, CDR2 SVGEGT. V lost 6 bases, J lost 5 bases, and 6 bases stayed unmatched. The CDR3 totals 14 residues. The CDR3 DNA reads as TGTGCCAGCAGCCTAGCGGGGGACACGGAGACCCAGTACTTC. Translation gives CASSLAGDTETQYF.

This clone was picked up a small number of times. This chain links TRBV7-9 with TRBJ1-1; no reliable D call. The CDR3 runs to 16 residues. Germline values: CDR1 SEHNR, CDR2 FQNEAQ (reference sequence). V was clipped by 5 bases and J by 1 base, with 17 bases between them. In DNA, the CDR3 is TGTGCCAGCAGCCCAACCTATGGGGAGGGGAACACTGAAGCTTTCTTT. This sequence encodes CASSPTYGEGNTEAFF.

The rearrangement links TRBV9 to TRBJ1-5; maybe TRBD1 (5 bases). The CDR3 is 15 amino acids. V dropped 4 bases and J dropped 7 bases, with 18 bases sitting between them. Germline CDR1 SGDLS, CDR2 YYNGEE. This CDR3 is CASSLTSGGGQPQHF. The DNA for the CDR3 is TGTGCCAGCAGCTTAACCTCCGGGGGGGGGCAGCCCCAGCATTTT.

V gene TRBV30 combines with J gene TRBJ1-2; D is unresolved. The CDR3 covers 12 residues. Germline V lookup: CDR1 GTSNPN, CDR2 SVGIG (reference sequence). V lost 2 bases and J 8 bases, leaving 12 bases between the germline ends. CDR3 sequence: CAWSLAERGYTF. In DNA, the CDR3 is TGTGCCTGGAGTCTGGCAGAACGCGGCTACACCTTC.

This clone was observed once. V usage is TRBV27 and J usage is TRBJ1-2; 9 bases are a match to TRBD1. CDR1 and CDR2 (germline): MNHEY, SMNVEV (reference sequence). CDR3 length: 16 amino acids. Germline trimming cut 0 bases from V and 4 bases from J; bases unmatched to any gene: 6. CDR3 in DNA: TGTGCCAGCAGTTTATCCCGGGACAGGGTTAGCTATGGCTACACCTTC. Translation gives CASSLSRDRVSYGYTF.

The gene calls are TRBV29-1 and TRBJ2-3, with D perhaps TRBD2 (6 bases). V lost 6 bases and J 4 bases, leaving 17 bases between the germline ends. Germline V gene data show CDR1 as SQVTM and CDR2 as ANQGSEA. The CDR3 is 14 amino acids. The CDR3, as DNA: TGCAGCGTGCCCTGGGGGGTCGGGGCAGATACGCAGTATTTT. Its translation: CSVPWGVGADTQYF.

This rearrangement joins TRBV27 to TRBJ1-3, with unresolved D. This CDR3 has 14 residues. V was trimmed by 0 bases and J by 0 bases, leaving 3 bases between them. Germline V gene sequence: CDR1 MNHEY, CDR2 SMNVEV (reference sequence). The CDR3 reads CASSLSLSGNTIYF. DNA of the CDR3: TGTGCCAGCAGTTTATCCCTCTCTGGAAACACCATATATTTT.

The V call is TRBV19, the J call TRBJ1-1; D uncertain. The CDR3 spans 14 residues. Trimming removed 3 bases at V and 4 bases at J, with 12 bases between. Germline V lookup: CDR1 LNHDA, CDR2 SQIVND (reference sequence). CDR3 DNA sequence: TGTGCCAGTAGTATCTATCGGAGGGTCACTGAAGCTTTCTTT. Translated, it gives CASSIYRRVTEAFF.

This chain joins TRBV6-5 and TRBJ2-7; TRBD2 aligns across 10 bases. The trim removed 0 bases at V and 4 bases at J, leaving 6 bases unmatched. The CDR3 totals 16 residues. Germline V gene sequence: CDR1 MNHEY, CDR2 SVGAGI. The CDR3 sequence: CASSYSIQRGGYEQYF. CDR3 sequence (DNA): TGTGCCAGCAGTTACTCGATCCAGCGGGGGGGGTACGAGCAGTACTTC.

The V call is TRBV19, the J call TRBJ2-7; possibly TRBD1 for D (5 bases). The CDR3 spans 14 residues. The germline V gene encodes CDR1 LNHDA and CDR2 SQIVND (reference sequence). Trimming left V 0 bases short and J 9 bases short, with 15 bases between. The CDR3 region is CASSIDRQGEAQYF. The CDR3 coding sequence is TGTGCCAGTAGTATAGATCGGCAGGGCGAGGCGCAGTACTTC.

The rearrangement uses TRBV7-2 and TRBJ1-1; TRBD1 matches at 9 bases. In germline, CDR1 is SGHTA, CDR2 FQGNSA. V gave up 5 bases and J gave up 4 bases; unmatched junction bases: 5. This CDR3 has 14 residues. CDR3 nucleotides: TGTGCCAGCAGCGTACGGGACAGGGCCACTGAAGCTTTCTTT. This gives the protein CASSVRDRATEAFF. The full variable domain, in which reference TRBV7-2 and TRBJ1-1 provide the parts outside the CDR3, is GAGVSQSPSNKVTEKGKDVELRCDPISGHTALYWYRQSLGQGLEFLIYFQGNSAPDKSGLPSDRFSAERTGGSVSTLTIQRTQQEDSAVYLCASSVRDRATEAFFGQGTRLTVV.

The V and J genes are TRBV20-1 and TRBJ2-7; the D is unclear. Germline CDR1 DFQATT, CDR2 SNEGSKA (reference sequence). The V gene lost 0 bases and the J gene lost 7 bases, with 7 bases spanning the gap. This CDR3 is built from 11 residues. DNA for the CDR3: TGCAGTGCTAGAGAATCGGAGGAGCAGTACTTC. Protein: CSARESEEQYF.

V is TRBV5-1 and J is TRBJ2-5; tentative D call: TRBD1 (8 bases). V was pared by 4 bases and J by 5 bases, with 18 bases between. CDR1 and CDR2 (germline): SGHRS, YFSETQ. The CDR3 is 15 residues long. CDR3 sequence: CASSDNTGGGETQYF. CDR3 bases: TGCGCCAGCAGCGATAACACAGGGGGAGGGGAGACCCAGTACTTC. The full variable domain, rest sourced from reference TRBV5-1 and TRBJ2-5, is KAGVTQTPRYLIKTRGQQVTLSCSPISGHRSVSWYQQTPGQGLQFLFEYFSETQRNKGNFPGRFSGRQFSNSRSEMNVSTLELGDSALYLCASSDNTGGGETQYFGPGTRLLVL.